Presented here are 22 T cell receptor beta chains from one specimen sequenced in a study of cytomegalovirus exposure and HLA in healthy donors. PCR was performed using 60 Vbeta and 13 Jbeta primers. The repertoire was sequenced with immunoSEQ multiplex PCR; TCRdb's copy has only in-frame clones and lacks some. The sample has 120,000 or so clones, about four fifths seen once. Sequencing was performed on PBMCs. Every receptor here comes from a woman under 30 in good health and CMV-seronegative.

In its sample, this clone was seen a few times. The CDR3: CASSPPAGEGYEQYF. The CDR3 DNA reads as TGCGCCAGCAGCCCTCCGGCGGGGGAAGGGTACGAGCAGTACTTC. The chain links TRBV5-1 to TRBJ2-7, with 7 bases lining up with TRBD2. The junction had 11 bases not matched to a gene; V was cut back by 4 bases and J by 4 bases. The germline CDR1 and CDR2 sequences are SGHRS and YFSETQ. CDR3 length: 15 residues.

The chain is built from TRBV4-2 and TRBJ1-2; D might be TRBD1 (5 bases). Trimming took 3 bases from V and 6 from J, leaving 11 bases between them. The CDR3 sequence is 13 residues long. Germline CDR1 LGHNA, CDR2 YNFKEQ. Here the CDR3 DNA reads TGTGCCAGCAGCCAGCCCAGGGAGGATGGCTACACCTTC. Translated, it gives CASSQPREDGYTF.

This clone came up once. J is TRBJ1-3 and V is TRBV21-1. TRBV21-1 is recorded as a pseudogene. The CDR3 runs to 12 residues. The CDR3 DNA is TGTGCCAGCAGCACCGGTGGAAACACCATATATTTT. As protein: CASSTGGNTIYF.

This chain links TRBV6-1 with TRBJ2-5; 7 nucleotides agree with TRBD1. There are 16 residues in the CDR3. Germline CDR1 reads MNHNS; CDR2 reads SASEGT. Trimming cost V 2 bases and J 0 bases; bases outside gene matches: 6. CDR3 in amino acids: CASSEKDRRHQETQYF. DNA of the CDR3: TGTGCCAGCAGTGAAAAGGACAGGAGACACCAAGAGACCCAGTACTTC.

This chain connects TRBV5-1 to TRBJ2-6; D not resolved. V lost 2 bases and J lost 4, with 10 bases in between. Germline loops: CDR1 SGHRS, CDR2 YFSETQ. This CDR3 has 15 amino acids. CDR3 bases: TGCGCCAGCAGCTTCGTCGTGGCCGGGGCCAACGTCCTGACTTTC. Translated, it gives CASSFVVAGANVLTF.

The chain couples TRBV7-9 to TRBJ2-7; possibly TRBD2 for D (5 bases). Germline CDR1 reads SEHNR; CDR2 reads FQNEAQ (reference sequence). V lost 0 bases and J 4 bases, leaving 10 bases between the germline ends. The CDR3 extends over 14 amino acids. CDR3 in amino acids: CASSLAGAGYEQYF. The CDR3 DNA is TGTGCCAGCAGCTTAGCGGGTGCGGGTTACGAGCAGTACTTC.

The rearrangement links TRBV19 to TRBJ1-6, with TRBD1 matching 7 bases. The length of the CDR3 is 15 residues. Germline V gene data show CDR1 as LNHDA and CDR2 as SQIVND (reference sequence). Trimming at V came to 0 bases and at J to 7 bases, leaving 3 bases not matched to a gene. In DNA form, the CDR3 reads TGTGCCAGTAGTATAGATAACAGGGGAAATTCACCCCTCCACTTT. This translates into CASSIDNRGNSPLHF.

The V gene is TRBV18, the J gene TRBJ1-3; TRBD1 matches at 9 bases. CDR3 length: 16 residues. The junction had 3 bases not matched to a gene; V was cut back by 0 bases and J by 3 bases. CDR1 and CDR2 from the germline V gene are KGHSH and LQKENI. CDR3 protein: CASSPPQGASGNTIYF. DNA for the CDR3: TGTGCCAGCTCACCACCACAGGGGGCGAGTGGAAACACCATATATTTT.

The chain carries TRBV2 and TRBJ1-1, with D possibly matching TRBD1 (6 bases). Trimming pared 7 bases from V and 6 bases from J, leaving 18 bases between. The V gene's germline CDR1 is SNHLY and CDR2 FYNNEI. The CDR3 runs to 14 residues. CDR3 residues: CASMINREMAEAFF. DNA of the CDR3: TGTGCCAGCATGATTAACAGGGAAATGGCTGAAGCTTTCTTT. Combining the CDR3 with reference TRBV2 and TRBJ1-1 gives the whole variable domain EPEVTQTPSHQVTQMGQEVILRCVPISNHLYFYWYRQILGQKVEFLVSFYNNEISEKSEIFDDQFSVERPDGSNFTLKIRSTKLEDSAMYFCASMINREMAEAFFGQGTRLTVV.

This clone was counted between two and nine times. The chain has TRBV10-1 and TRBJ2-7, with 11 bases lining up with TRBD2. Germline trimming cut 2 bases from V and 0 bases from J; bases unmatched to any gene: 0. The CDR3 loop spans 15 amino acids. CDR1 and CDR2 from the germline V gene are WNHNN and SYGVQD (reference sequence). The chain's CDR3 is CASSETSGGSYEQYF. Written as DNA, the CDR3 is TGCGCCAGCAGTGAGACTAGCGGGGGCTCCTACGAGCAGTACTTC.

A few counts support this clone. The gene calls are TRBV27 and TRBJ2-1; D is possibly TRBD1 (5 bases). Per germline, CDR1 MNHEY and CDR2 SMNVEV (reference sequence). The V end lost 3 bases, the J end lost 0 bases, and 9 bases lay between the germline ends. This CDR3 is 15 amino acids long. The CDR3 protein is CASSFRGSSYNEQFF. CDR3 DNA sequence: TGTGCCAGCAGTTTTAGGGGAAGCTCCTACAATGAGCAGTTCTTC.

This chain links TRBV29-1 with TRBJ1-5; D perhaps matches TRBD1 (5 bases). The germline CDR1 and CDR2 sequences are SQVTM and ANQGSEA. Deletions cut 0 bases from V and 6 bases from J, with 12 bases between. The CDR3 runs to 14 residues. Here the CDR3 reads CSVEDGPGGQPQHF. The CDR3 region has the DNA TGCAGCGTTGAAGATGGTCCGGGGGGTCAGCCCCAGCATTTT.

The rearrangement uses TRBV9 and TRBJ2-3; no reliable D call. The CDR3 runs 14 residues. Trimming pared 4 bases from V and 1 base from J, leaving 10 bases between. Germline values: CDR1 SGDLS, CDR2 YYNGEE. The CDR3 DNA reads as TGTGCCAGCAGCCCCGCCCCAGGCACAGATACGCAGTATTTT. This encodes CASSPAPGTDTQYF.

This clone has a handful of counts. CDR3 coding DNA: TGTGCCAGCAGCGCAGATGGGGGGGTGGGGGGCTACACCTTC. Residues: CASSADGGVGGYTF. V and J are TRBV9 and TRBJ1-2; possibly TRBD1 for D (5 bases). Germline V lookup: CDR1 SGDLS, CDR2 YYNGEE. CDR3 size: 14 residues. The germline V and J ends were trimmed by 3 bases and 8 bases, with 17 bases remaining between them.

The V gene is TRBV7-2, the J gene TRBJ1-1; D unclear. The germline V gene has CDR1 SGHTA and CDR2 FQGNSA. The CDR3 covers 13 residues. V lost 7 bases, J lost 5 bases, and 14 bases lay in between. CDR3 bases: TGTGCCAGCACCCAGAGGGTAGGGACTGAAGCTTTCTTT. This encodes CASTQRVGTEAFF.

This chain's CDR3 is CASSLVAPSSYNEQFF. In DNA, the CDR3 is TGTGCCAGCAGCTTAGTAGCGCCGAGCTCCTACAATGAGCAGTTCTTC. V and J are TRBV11-2 and TRBJ2-1; tentatively, D is TRBD2 (5 bases). The CDR3 loop spans 16 amino acids. Deletions cut 1 base from V and 0 bases from J, with 10 bases between. Germline CDR1 SGHAT, CDR2 FQNNGV.

The chain links TRBV4-3 to TRBJ2-2; 7 bases line up with TRBD1. The CDR3 contains 19 residues. Germline CDR1 LGHNA, CDR2 YSLEER. V was clipped by 0 bases and J by 4 bases; unmatched bases: 14. The CDR3 is CASSQDGVSGTESTGELFF. The CDR3 nucleotides are TGCGCCAGCAGCCAAGATGGGGTCTCCGGGACAGAATCCACCGGGGAGCTGTTTTTT.

This chain uses TRBV19 with TRBJ1-5; D remains unclear. V gave up 5 bases and J gave up 0 bases, with 14 bases separating them. Germline loops: CDR1 LNHDA, CDR2 SQIVND (reference sequence). This CDR3 has 16 residues. The CDR3 sequence: CASSFSGVYSNQPQHF. The CDR3 bases are TGTGCCAGTAGTTTTTCCGGGGTGTATAGCAATCAGCCCCAGCATTTT. Using reference TRBV19 and TRBJ1-5 for the parts outside the CDR3, the full variable domain is DGGITQSPKYLFRKEGQNVTLSCEQNLNHDAMYWYRQDPGQGLRLIYYSQIVNDFQKGDIAEGYSVSREKKESFPLTVTSAQKNPTAFYLCASSFSGVYSNQPQHFGDGTRLSIL.

In this sample, this clone turned up once. This chain links TRBV6-5 with TRBJ2-2; TRBD1 might be the D (6 bases). Between the trimmed V and J ends, which lost 5 bases and 9 bases, there was a span of 16 bases. Germline V lookup: CDR1 MNHEY, CDR2 SVGAGI. This CDR3 comprises 14 residues. CDR3 in amino acids: CASSRGYGGRELFF. CDR3 DNA sequence: TGTGCCAGCAGTAGGGGGTACGGAGGTCGGGAGCTGTTTTTT.

V gene TRBV10-3 combines with J gene TRBJ2-3; D gene uncertain. Germline V gene sequence: CDR1 ENHRY, CDR2 SYGVKD. The CDR3 has 14 residues. The V end was cut by 6 bases, the J end by 0 bases, with 10 bases between. Here the CDR3 DNA reads TGTGCCATCAGGACACACACTAGCACAGATACGCAGTATTTT. Translated: CAIRTHTSTDTQYF.

V and J are TRBV9 and TRBJ1-3; tentative D call: TRBD1 (5 bases). Germline V lookup: CDR1 SGDLS, CDR2 YYNGEE. This CDR3 is built from 15 residues. The ends were cut back, 2 bases at V and 3 bases at J, with 12 bases in the middle. CDR3 region: CASSVTGTNGNTIYF. The CDR3 DNA follows: TGTGCCAGCAGCGTCACCGGGACTAATGGAAACACCATATATTTT.

The chain has TRBV12-5 and TRBJ2-5; TRBD1 matches 7 bases. Germline loops: CDR1 LGHNT, CDR2 FRNRAP. Losses at the gene ends were 1 base for V and 3 bases for J; bases not matched to a gene: 8. This CDR3 region has 16 residues. The CDR3 region has the DNA TGTGCTAGTGGTTTGGGATCCGACAGGGATGAAGAGACCCAGTACTTC. It translates to CASGLGSDRDEETQYF.